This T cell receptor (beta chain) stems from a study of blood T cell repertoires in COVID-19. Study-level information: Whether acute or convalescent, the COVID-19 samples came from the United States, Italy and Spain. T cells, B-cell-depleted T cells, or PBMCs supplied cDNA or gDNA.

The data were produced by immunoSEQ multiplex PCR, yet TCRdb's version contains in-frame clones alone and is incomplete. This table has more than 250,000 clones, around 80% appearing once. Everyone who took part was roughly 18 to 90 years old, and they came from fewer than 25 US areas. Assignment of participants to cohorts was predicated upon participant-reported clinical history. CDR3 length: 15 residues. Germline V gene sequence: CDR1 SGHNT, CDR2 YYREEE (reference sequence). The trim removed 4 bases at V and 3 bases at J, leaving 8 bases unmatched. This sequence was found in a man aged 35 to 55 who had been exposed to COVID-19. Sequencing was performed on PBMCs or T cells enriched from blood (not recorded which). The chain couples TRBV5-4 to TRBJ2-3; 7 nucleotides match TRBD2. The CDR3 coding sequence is TGTGCCAGCAGCCCCGGGACTACCAATACAGATACGCAGTATTTT. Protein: CASSPGTTNTDTQYF.